The rows below give T cell receptor beta chains drawn from one sample of a study of T cells after yellow fever vaccination. TCRdb itself ran the 5' RACE reads through MiXCR, one entry per CDR3 protein. The top ten hold 14% of the sample, which has 450,000 to 550,000 distinct CDR3 sequences, around 21% seen once. The sample consisted of PBMCs, taken 15 days after the yellow fever booster vaccination. All receptors derive from a man between 25 and 39 years old who received the YFV17D yellow fever vaccine. The conserved cysteine and the conserved F or W are not part of the CDR3 here. Fields, in order: CDR3 protein, V gene, clone size. Size values are once, few and many counts, or a class for expanded clones, and some rows have none.

SARDLAGYNEQY	TRBV20-1	NA
ASSQRGYGYTGELF	TRBV5-6	NA
ASSLISAGQSYEQY	TRBV5-8	few
ASRLHRETQY	TRBV7-3	NA
AISLTSEVYEQF	TRBV10-3	NA
ATSVLAGGGETQY	TRBV24-1	few
SVEEQGWRTDTQY	TRBV29-1	NA
ASSLDSNTEAF	TRBV5-1	many
ASSEGAGGYNEQF	TRBV2	few
ASRPLAVTYNEQF	TRBV27	NA
AGGRGTDTQY	TRBV2	NA
ASRYWTSPTDTQY	TRBV7-9	NA
ASRGGSGYTGELF	TRBV5-1	NA
ASSLASIRDYGYT	TRBV12-3/TRBV12-4	NA
ASSRFMGYEQY	TRBV12-3/TRBV12-4	few
ASSSEIGTDTQY	TRBV5-1	few
SARTRGQDTQY	TRBV20-1	NA
ASSPTSGDSGELF	TRBV7-2	once
ASSGTSPLDNEQF	TRBV5-4	NA
ASKIRDRNTGELF	TRBV2	few
ASRSTSGTSYEQY	TRBV12-3/TRBV12-4	NA
ASKPSGSTDTQY	TRBV7-8	few
ASSPFGGETQY	TRBV12-3/TRBV12-4	few
ATSRGRYMNTEAF	TRBV15	NA
ATLGQGFLWYEQY	TRBV19	NA